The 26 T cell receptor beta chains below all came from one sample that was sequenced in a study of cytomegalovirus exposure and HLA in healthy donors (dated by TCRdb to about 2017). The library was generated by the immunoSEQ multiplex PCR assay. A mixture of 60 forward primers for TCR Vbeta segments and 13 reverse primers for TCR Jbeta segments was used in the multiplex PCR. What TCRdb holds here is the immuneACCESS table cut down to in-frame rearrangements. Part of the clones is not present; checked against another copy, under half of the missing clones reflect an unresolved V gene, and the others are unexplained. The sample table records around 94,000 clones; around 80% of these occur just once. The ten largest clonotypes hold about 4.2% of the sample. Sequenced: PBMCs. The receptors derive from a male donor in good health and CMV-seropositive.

For the CDR3, the DNA is TGTGCCAGCAGCTCGGGTCGGAATACGCAGTATTTT. Protein: CASSSGRNTQYF. This chain links TRBV28 with TRBJ2-3; D remains ambiguous. Germline V lookup: CDR1 MDHEN, CDR2 SYDVKM. The CDR3 runs to 12 residues. Trimming left V 6 bases short and J 7 bases short, with 11 bases between.

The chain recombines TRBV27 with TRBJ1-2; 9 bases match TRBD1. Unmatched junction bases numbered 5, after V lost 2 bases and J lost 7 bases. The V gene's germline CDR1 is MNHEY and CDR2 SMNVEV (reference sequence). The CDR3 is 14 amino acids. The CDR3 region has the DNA TGTGCCAGCAGTTTACTGGGACAGGGTCTTGGCTACACCTTC. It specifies CASSLLGQGLGYTF.

For the CDR3, the DNA is TGTGCCAGCAGCGTAGGACAGGGCGTCTACGAGCAGTACTTC. This encodes CASSVGQGVYEQYF. This chain links TRBV9 with TRBJ2-7; 7 nucleotides match TRBD1. Germline CDR1 reads SGDLS; CDR2 reads YYNGEE. Unmatched junction bases numbered 3, after V lost 0 bases and J lost 3 bases. The CDR3 spans 14 residues.

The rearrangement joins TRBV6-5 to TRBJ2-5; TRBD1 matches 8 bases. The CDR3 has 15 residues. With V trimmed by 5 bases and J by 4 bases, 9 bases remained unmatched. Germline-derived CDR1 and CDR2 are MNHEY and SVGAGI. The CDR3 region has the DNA TGTGCCAGCAGTACTGGACAGGGTAGGGGAGAGACCCAGTACTTC. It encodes CASSTGQGRGETQYF.

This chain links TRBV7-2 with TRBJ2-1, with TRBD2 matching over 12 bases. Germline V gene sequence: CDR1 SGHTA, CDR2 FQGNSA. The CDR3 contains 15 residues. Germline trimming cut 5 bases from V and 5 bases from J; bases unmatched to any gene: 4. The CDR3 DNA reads TGTGCCAGCAGCAAGACTAGCGGGGGAAACAATGAGCAGTTCTTC. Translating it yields CASSKTSGGNNEQFF.

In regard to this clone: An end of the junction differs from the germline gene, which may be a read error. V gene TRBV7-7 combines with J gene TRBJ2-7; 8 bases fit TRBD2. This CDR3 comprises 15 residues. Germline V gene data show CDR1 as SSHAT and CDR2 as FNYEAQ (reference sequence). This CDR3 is CASSLGPAGVREQYF. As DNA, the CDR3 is TGTGCCAGCAGTTTAGGTCCAGCGGGAGTGCGGGAGCAGTACTTC.

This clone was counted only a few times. The DNA of the CDR3 is TGTGCCAGCCGCCCGGGACAGGCCTCCTACGAGCAGTACTTC. This sequence encodes CASRPGQASYEQYF. V gene TRBV18 combines with J gene TRBJ2-7; TRBD1 agrees at 8 bases. Germline CDR1 reads KGHSH; CDR2 reads LQKENI. This CDR3 is built from 14 residues. The ends lost 8 bases at V and 0 bases at J; junction bases unmatched: 6.

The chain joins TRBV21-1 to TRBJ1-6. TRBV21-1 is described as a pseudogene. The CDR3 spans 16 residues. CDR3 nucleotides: TGTGCCAGCAGCTTAATATGGGAGGACAAAGGTTCACCCCTCCACTTT. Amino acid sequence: CASSLIWEDKGSPLHF.

The chain's CDR3 is CASGLVTGGTGELFF. Written as DNA, the CDR3 is TGTGCTAGTGGTTTGGTGACAGGTGGAACCGGGGAGCTGTTTTTT. This rearrangement joins TRBV12-5 to TRBJ2-2, with a weak D call TRBD1 (6 bases). V was pared by 0 bases and J by 5 bases, with 10 bases between. The CDR3 has 15 amino acids. In germline, CDR1 is LGHNT, CDR2 FRNRAP.

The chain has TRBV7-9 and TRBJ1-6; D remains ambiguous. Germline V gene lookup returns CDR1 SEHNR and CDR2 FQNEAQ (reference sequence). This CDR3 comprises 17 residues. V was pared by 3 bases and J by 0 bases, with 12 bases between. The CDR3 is CASSLVVQSSYNSPLHF. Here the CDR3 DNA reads TGTGCCAGCAGCTTGGTAGTACAGAGCTCCTATAATTCACCCCTCCACTTT.

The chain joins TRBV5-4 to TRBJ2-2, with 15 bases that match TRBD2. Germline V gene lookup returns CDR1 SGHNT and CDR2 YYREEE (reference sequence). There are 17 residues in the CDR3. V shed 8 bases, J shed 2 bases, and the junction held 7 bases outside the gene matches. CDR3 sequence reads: CASFQGLAGGNTGELFF. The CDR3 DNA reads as TGTGCCAGTTTCCAGGGACTAGCGGGAGGTAACACCGGGGAGCTGTTTTTT.

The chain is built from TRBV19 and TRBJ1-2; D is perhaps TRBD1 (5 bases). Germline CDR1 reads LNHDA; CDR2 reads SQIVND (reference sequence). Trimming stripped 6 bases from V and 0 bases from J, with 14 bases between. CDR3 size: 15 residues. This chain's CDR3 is CASRDAGLANYGYTF. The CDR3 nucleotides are TGTGCCAGTAGAGATGCAGGGTTGGCTAACTATGGCTACACCTTC.

The CDR3 coding sequence is TGTGCCAGCAGCCCCCGAATAGGACAGGGGGACTATGGCTACACCTTC. Its translation is CASSPRIGQGDYGYTF. This chain joins TRBV13 and TRBJ1-2, with 10 bases aligning to TRBD1. CDR1 and CDR2 from the germline V gene are PRHDT and FYEKMQ (reference sequence). CDR3 length: 16 residues. After removal of 5 bases from V and 3 bases from J, the junction contained 9 bases not matched to a gene.

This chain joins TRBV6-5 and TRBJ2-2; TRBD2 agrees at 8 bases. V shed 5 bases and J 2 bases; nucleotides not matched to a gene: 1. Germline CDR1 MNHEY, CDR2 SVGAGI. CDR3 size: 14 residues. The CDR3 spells CASSGTRNTGELFF. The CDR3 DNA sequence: TGTGCCAGCAGTGGGACTAGAAACACCGGGGAGCTGTTTTTT.

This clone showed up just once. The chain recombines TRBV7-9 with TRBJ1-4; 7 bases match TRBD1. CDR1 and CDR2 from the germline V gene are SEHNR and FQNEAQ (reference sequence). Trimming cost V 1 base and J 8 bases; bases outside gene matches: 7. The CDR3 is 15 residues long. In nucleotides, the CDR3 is TGTGCCAGCAGCTTAGGGGCAGGGGGACCAGAAAAACTGTTTTTT. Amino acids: CASSLGAGGPEKLFF.

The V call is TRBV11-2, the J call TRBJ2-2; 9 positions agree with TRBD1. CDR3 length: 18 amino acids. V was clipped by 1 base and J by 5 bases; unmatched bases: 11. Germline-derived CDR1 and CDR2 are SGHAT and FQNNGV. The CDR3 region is CASSLVLPGQGRTGELFF. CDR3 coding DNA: TGTGCCAGCAGCTTAGTATTGCCGGGACAGGGACGAACCGGGGAGCTGTTTTTT.

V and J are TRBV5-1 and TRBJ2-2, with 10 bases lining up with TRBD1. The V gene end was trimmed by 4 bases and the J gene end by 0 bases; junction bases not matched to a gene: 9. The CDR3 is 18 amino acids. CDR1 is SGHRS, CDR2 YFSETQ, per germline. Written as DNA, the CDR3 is TGCGCCAGCAGCACCCCGCGACAGGGGGCGGCGAACACCGGGGAGCTGTTTTTT. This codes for CASSTPRQGAANTGELFF.

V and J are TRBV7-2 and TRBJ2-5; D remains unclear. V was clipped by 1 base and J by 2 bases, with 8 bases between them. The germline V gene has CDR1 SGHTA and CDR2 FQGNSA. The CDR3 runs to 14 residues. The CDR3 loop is CASSLDYSQETQYF. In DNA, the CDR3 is TGTGCCAGCAGCTTAGATTACAGTCAAGAGACCCAGTACTTC.

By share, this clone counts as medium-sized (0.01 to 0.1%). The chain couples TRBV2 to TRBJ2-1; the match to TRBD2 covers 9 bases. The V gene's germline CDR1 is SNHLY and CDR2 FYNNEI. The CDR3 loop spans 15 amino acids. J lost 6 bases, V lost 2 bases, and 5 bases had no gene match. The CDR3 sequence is CASSEPTSGINEQFF. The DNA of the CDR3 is TGTGCCAGCAGTGAACCGACTAGCGGTATCAATGAGCAGTTCTTC.

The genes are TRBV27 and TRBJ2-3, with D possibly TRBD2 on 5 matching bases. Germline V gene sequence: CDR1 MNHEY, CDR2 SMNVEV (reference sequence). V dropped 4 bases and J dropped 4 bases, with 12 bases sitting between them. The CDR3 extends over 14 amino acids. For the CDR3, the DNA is TGTGCCAGCAGTTCGGGAAGGTTGGCAGATACGCAGTATTTT. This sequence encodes CASSSGRLADTQYF.

The DNA for the CDR3 is TGTGCCAGCAGTTTATTACGGGGAGGGGAAGCTTTCTTT. Translation gives CASSLLRGGEAFF. V gene TRBV27 combines with J gene TRBJ1-1, with unresolved D. Deletions cut 1 base from V and 8 bases from J, with 11 bases between. Looked up from germline, CDR1 is MNHEY and CDR2 is SMNVEV (reference sequence). The CDR3 is 13 amino acids.

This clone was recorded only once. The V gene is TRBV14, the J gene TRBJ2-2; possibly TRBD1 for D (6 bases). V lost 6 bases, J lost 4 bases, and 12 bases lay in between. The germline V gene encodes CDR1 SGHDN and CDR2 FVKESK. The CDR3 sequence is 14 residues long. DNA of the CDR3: TGTGCCAGCAGGTGGGACACCCTCACCGGGGAGCTGTTTTTT. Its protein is CASRWDTLTGELFF.

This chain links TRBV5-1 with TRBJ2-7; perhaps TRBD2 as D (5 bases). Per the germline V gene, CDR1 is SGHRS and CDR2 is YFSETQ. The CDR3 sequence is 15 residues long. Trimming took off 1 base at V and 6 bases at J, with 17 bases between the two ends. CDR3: CASSLTEISAGEQYF. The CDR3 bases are TGCGCCAGCAGCTTGACAGAAATCTCGGCGGGCGAGCAGTACTTC.

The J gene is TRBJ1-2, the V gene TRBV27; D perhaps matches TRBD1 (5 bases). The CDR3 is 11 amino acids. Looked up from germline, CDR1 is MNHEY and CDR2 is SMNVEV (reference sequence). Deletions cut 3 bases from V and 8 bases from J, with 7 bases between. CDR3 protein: CASSFGGGYTF. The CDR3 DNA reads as TGTGCCAGCAGTTTCGGGGGAGGCTACACCTTC.

CDR3 nucleotide sequence: TGTGCCAGCAGTTCACCCAGCGGGCCAAAGATGGATACGCAGTATTTT. Its protein is CASSSPSGPKMDTQYF. The V gene is TRBV28, the J gene TRBJ2-3; maybe TRBD2 (6 bases). The V gene lost 4 bases and the J gene lost 6 bases, with 20 bases spanning the gap. There are 16 residues in the CDR3. Germline V gene data show CDR1 as MDHEN and CDR2 as SYDVKM.

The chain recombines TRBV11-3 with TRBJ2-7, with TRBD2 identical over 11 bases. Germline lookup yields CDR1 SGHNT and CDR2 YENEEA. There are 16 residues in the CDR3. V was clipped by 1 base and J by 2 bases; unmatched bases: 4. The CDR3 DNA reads TGTGCCAGCAGCTTAGGGGGACTAGCGGAGGCCTACGAGCAGTACTTC. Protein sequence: CASSLGGLAEAYEQYF.